These T cell receptor beta chains were read from a single sample in a study of patients and donors after allogeneic stem cell transplantation. MiXCR was run by TCRdb on the RT-PCR reads, yielding one entry per CDR3 protein. Found here are 160,000 or so distinct CDR3 sequences, 24% of them singletons; the top ten hold 25% to 30%. The sample taken for sequencing was blood, either unsorted or a sorted T cell fraction (not recorded which). The source is a human donor who was either an allogeneic HSCT recipient or a stem cell or donor lymphocyte infusion donor (not recorded which). It is not recorded whose cells these are; they may come from a transplant donor. Both conserved end residues are part of each CDR3. A D gene is named only where the DNA matches it firmly. The listing skips clone size in some rows; elsewhere it reads once, few, many or a size class.

j_gene | abundance | v_gene | d_gene | CDR3aa | CDR3nt
TRBJ1-3 | . | TRBV20-1 | . | CSARDWAGLNTIYF | TGCAGTGCTAGAGATTGGGCAGGCCTTAACACCATATATTTT
TRBJ1-1 | . | TRBV3-1 | TRBD1 | CASSQGQGATEAFF | TGTGCCAGCAGCCAAGGACAGGGGGCGACTGAAGCTTTCTTT
TRBJ2-3 | . | TRBV5-1 | TRBD2 | CASSLQREVTDTQYF | TGCGCCAGCAGCTTGCAGCGGGAGGTCACAGATACGCAGTATTTT
TRBJ2-7 | . | TRBV20-1 | TRBD1 | CSARGTGRIYEQYF | TGCAGTGCTAGAGGGACAGGGCGTATCTACGAGCAGTACTTC
TRBJ1-2 | few | TRBV29-1 | . | CSTRNLGGYTF | TGCAGCACCAGGAACCTTGGGGGCTACACCTTC
TRBJ1-6 | . | TRBV3-1 | . | CASSQGAFDNSPLHF | TGTGCCAGCAGCCAAGGGGCTTTCGATAATTCACCCCTCCACTTT
TRBJ2-7 | . | TRBV14 | . | CASSQQGFWSPYEQYF | TGTGCCAGCAGCCAGCAAGGGTTTTGGAGCCCCTACGAGCAGTACTTC
TRBJ1-1 | . | TRBV25-1 | . | CASSERYKGTEAFF | TGTGCCAGCAGTGAACGTTACAAGGGAACTGAAGCTTTCTTT
TRBJ1-1 | few | TRBV5-1 | . | CASSLAVGALNTEAFF | TGCGCCAGCAGCTTGGCCGTAGGGGCCTTGAACACTGAAGCTTTCTTT
TRBJ2-7 | . | TRBV11-3 | . | CASSLNRDYEQYF | TGTGCCAGCAGCTTGAACAGGGACTACGAGCAGTACTTC
TRBJ1-1 | many | TRBV9 | . | CASSVMNRVEAFF | TGTGCCAGCAGCGTAATGAACCGAGTTGAAGCTTTCTTT
TRBJ1-5 | few | TRBV7-2 | . | CASSLSGQGRNQPQHF | TGTGCCAGCAGCTTATCGGGCCAGGGGAGGAATCAGCCCCAGCATTTT
TRBJ1-2 | . | TRBV28 | . | CASSSLGQLPNYSYTF | TGTGCCAGCAGTTCACTTGGACAGCTCCCAAACTATAGCTACACCTTC
TRBJ2-1 | . | TRBV12-3/TRBV12-4 | TRBD1 | CASSPGTGGFLTSYNEQFF | TGTGCCAGCAGTCCCGGGACAGGGGGCTTCTTAACCTCCTACAATGAGCAGTTCTTC
TRBJ2-1 | . | TRBV7-2 | . | CASSPQHSYNEQFF | TGTGCCAGCAGCCCGCAACACTCCTACAATGAGCAGTTCTTC
TRBJ1-1 | many | TRBV13 | . | CASSLGRGNTEAFF | TGTGCCAGCAGCTTAGGCCGAGGTAACACTGAAGCTTTCTTT
TRBJ2-3 | . | TRBV29-1 | . | CSVGGAQNADTQYF | TGCAGCGTTGGGGGGGCCCAAAACGCAGATACGCAGTATTTT
TRBJ1-2 | . | TRBV5-1 | TRBD1 | CASSPGQEGANYGYTF | TGCGCCAGCAGCCCCGGACAGGAGGGGGCTAACTATGGCTACACCTTC
TRBJ1-2 | . | TRBV27 | . | CASSSPQLSSYGYTF | TGTGCCAGCAGTTCACCGCAGTTGAGCTCCTATGGCTACACCTTC
TRBJ2-2 | few | TRBV12-2 | . | CASRLAGLRAGNTGELFF | TGTGCAAGTCGCTTAGCAGGGCTGAGGGCCGGGAACACCGGGGAGCTGTTTTTT
TRBJ2-7 | few | TRBV29-1 | TRBD2 | CSVEGTSGKFYEQYF | TGCAGCGTTGAAGGGACTAGCGGGAAGTTTTACGAGCAGTACTTC
TRBJ1-2 | . | TRBV21-1 | . | CASLGYTF | TGTGCCAGCCTTGGCTACACCTTC
TRBJ2-1 | few | TRBV18 | . | CASSPRGLNYNEQFF | TGTGCCAGCTCACCACGGGGTCTAAACTACAATGAGCAGTTCTTC
TRBJ1-2 | many | TRBV6-5 | . | CASSQGRQGVLTF | TGTGCCAGCAGTCAGGGACGGCAGGGTGTCCTCACCTTC
TRBJ2-1 | . | TRBV5-6 | TRBD2 | CASSPGPPGGGLQFF | TGTGCCAGCAGCCCGGGACCCCCTGGCGGGGGACTTCAATTCTTC
TRBJ1-2 | few | TRBV29-1 | . | CSAAWTIEINYGYTF | TGCAGCGCTGCATGGACGATAGAGATAAACTATGGCTACACCTTC
TRBJ1-5 | many | TRBV29-1 | . | CSVGEPNQPQHF | TGCAGCGTCGGGGAGCCCAATCAGCCCCAGCATTTT
TRBJ2-5 | few | TRBV7-9 | TRBD2 | CASSSGLAGSQETQYF | TGTGCCAGCAGCTCAGGACTAGCGGGATCCCAAGAGACCCAGTACTTC
TRBJ2-5 | few | TRBV5-1 | . | CASSRDVETQYF | TGCGCCAGCAGTCGGGACGTGGAGACCCAGTACTTC
TRBJ2-7 | . | TRBV4-3 | TRBD1 | CASSPTATGGYEQYF | TGCGCCAGCAGCCCCACGGCGACAGGGGGCTACGAGCAGTACTTC
TRBJ2-3 | few | TRBV20-1 | . | CSARKPPTADTQYF | TGCAGTGCTAGAAAACCCCCGACAGCAGATACGCAGTATTTT
TRBJ2-5 | few | TRBV27 | . | CASSSDRPDRTMETQYF | TGTGCCAGCAGTTCAGACCGGCCCGACAGAACGATGGAGACCCAGTACTTC
TRBJ1-3 | few | TRBV20-1 | TRBD1 | CSARQTGGSGNTIYF | TGCAGTGCTAGACAGACAGGGGGCTCTGGAAACACCATATATTTT
TRBJ2-3 | . | TRBV4-3 | TRBD2 | CASSQGEGGATDTQYF | TGCGCCAGCAGCCAAGGGGAGGGAGGCGCCACAGATACGCAGTATTTT
TRBJ2-7 | . | TRBV20-1 | . | CSAGGQVVYEQYF | TGCAGTGCAGGGGGGCAGGTAGTCTACGAGCAGTACTTC
TRBJ1-1 | few | TRBV12-3/TRBV12-4 | . | CASTQGGGVGGTEAFF | TGTGCCAGCACCCAGGGCGGGGGCGTAGGAGGGACTGAAGCTTTCTTT
TRBJ1-2 | . | TRBV7-2 | . | CASSLGTAEYGCTF | TGTGCCAGCAGCTTAGGGACAGCGGAATATGGCTGCACCTTC
TRBJ2-5 | . | TRBV12-3/TRBV12-4 | . | CASTLVGETQYF | TGTGCCAGCACCCTGGTCGGGGAGACCCAGTACTTC
TRBJ1-1 | once | TRBV28 | . | CASSSSTEAFF | TGTGCCAGCAGTTCGAGCACTGAAGCTTTCTTT
TRBJ1-5 | many | TRBV27 | TRBD1 | CASRLGQGNQPQHF | TGTGCCAGCAGGTTGGGACAGGGCAATCAGCCCCAGCATTTT
TRBJ1-1 | few | TRBV4-3 | . | CASSQDGDQNTEAFF | TGCGCCAGCAGCCAAGATGGGGACCAGAACACTGAAGCTTTCTTT
TRBJ1-1 | few | TRBV9 | TRBD1 | CASSGSGGAAPNTEAFF | TGTGCCAGCAGCGGATCAGGGGGCGCAGCGCCTAACACTGAAGCTTTCTTT
TRBJ2-5 | . | TRBV10-3 | . | CAISESETQYF | TGTGCCATCAGTGAGTCAGAGACCCAGTACTTC
TRBJ1-6 | few | TRBV6-5 | TRBD1 | CASSYDGVQGNSPLHF | TGTGCCAGCAGTTACGACGGGGTACAGGGGAATTCACCCCTCCACTTT
TRBJ2-5 | few | TRBV18 | . | CASSPTGQETQYF | TGTGCCAGCTCGCCAACAGGGCAAGAGACCCAGTACTTC
TRBJ2-2 | . | TRBV6-4 | . | CASIGTDYTGELFF | TGTGCCAGCATAGGAACAGATTACACCGGGGAGCTGTTTTTT
TRBJ2-3 | many | TRBV12-3/TRBV12-4 | . | CASSFGTDTQYF | TGTGCCAGCAGTTTCGGCACAGATACGCAGTATTTT
TRBJ1-1 | many | TRBV5-1 | . | CASSQLSGNTEAFF | TGCGCCAGCAGCCAGCTATCCGGGAACACTGAAGCTTTCTTT
TRBJ2-7 | . | TRBV20-1 | TRBD1 | CSAADRPWNSYEQYF | TGCAGTGCTGCGGACAGGCCGTGGAACTCCTACGAGCAGTACTTC
TRBJ1-5 | . | TRBV12-3/TRBV12-4 | . | CASSFRSNQPQHF | TGTGCCAGCAGTTTCCGCTCAAATCAGCCCCAGCATTTT
TRBJ1-3 | . | TRBV6-1 | . | CASSEAPGGSGNTIYF | TGTGCCAGCAGTGAAGCGCCCGGGGGATCTGGAAACACCATATATTTT
TRBJ2-1 | . | TRBV6-6 | . | CASRDPGDEQFF | TGTGCCAGCAGGGACCCAGGGGATGAGCAGTTCTTC